This T cell receptor beta chain appears in the sequencing data of a study of T cells after somatic rescue of genetic block. TCRdb keeps only in-frame clones here, not all; method: immunoSEQ multiplex PCR. The sample lists approximately 14,000 clones; 70% to 80% were seen once. The CDR3 has 15 residues. Germline V gives CDR1 MNHEY, CDR2 SVGAGI. The V gene lost 0 bases and the J gene lost 4 bases, with 12 bases spanning the gap. The sequence came from a boy younger than 18. This sequence joins TRBV6-5 and TRBJ1-2; TRBD1 might be the D (5 bases). The sample was peripheral blood mononuclear cells (PBMCs). The CDR3 DNA reads as TGTGCCAGCAGTTACTCGCGCAGGGAAGCCTATGGCTACACCTTC. It yields the protein CASSYSRREAYGYTF.